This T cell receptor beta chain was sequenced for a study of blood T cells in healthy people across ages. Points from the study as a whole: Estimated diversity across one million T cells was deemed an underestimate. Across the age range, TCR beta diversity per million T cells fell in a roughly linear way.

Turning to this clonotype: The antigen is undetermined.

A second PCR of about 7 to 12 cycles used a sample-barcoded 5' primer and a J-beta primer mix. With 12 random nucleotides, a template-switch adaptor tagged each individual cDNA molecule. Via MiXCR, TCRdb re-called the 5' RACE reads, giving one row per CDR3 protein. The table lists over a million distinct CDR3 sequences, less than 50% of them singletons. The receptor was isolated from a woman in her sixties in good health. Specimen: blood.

This CDR3 is CASRKTNEQYF. The CDR3 bases are TGTGCCAGCAGAAAAACCAACGAGCAGTACTTC. The chain employs TRBV12-3 or TRBV12-4 and TRBJ2-7, with unresolved D. Trimming took off 6 bases at V and 5 bases at J, with 8 bases between the two ends. This CDR3 spans 11 amino acids.